This TCR beta chain was sequenced during a study of graft-versus-host responses after intestinal transplantation. As concerns this clone: Its specificity is unknown.

The CDR3 has 15 residues. Looked up from germline, CDR1 is LGHNA and CDR2 is YNFKEQ. V lost 1 base and J lost 3, with 11 bases in between. The assay was immunoSEQ multiplex PCR, and TCRdb's table has in-frame clones only and misses some. Among about 100,000 clones listed, about 90% were seen once. The specimen was unstimulated CD4+ T cells sorted from spleen or lymph node cells, collected before transplant. This chain uses TRBV4-2 with TRBJ2-3, with D possibly TRBD2 on 6 matching bases. This receptor was taken from a human donor who was the organ donor for an intestinal transplant. The CDR3 protein is CASSQAALATDTQYF. The CDR3 nucleotides read TGTGCCAGCAGCCAAGCGGCACTAGCAACAGATACGCAGTATTTT.